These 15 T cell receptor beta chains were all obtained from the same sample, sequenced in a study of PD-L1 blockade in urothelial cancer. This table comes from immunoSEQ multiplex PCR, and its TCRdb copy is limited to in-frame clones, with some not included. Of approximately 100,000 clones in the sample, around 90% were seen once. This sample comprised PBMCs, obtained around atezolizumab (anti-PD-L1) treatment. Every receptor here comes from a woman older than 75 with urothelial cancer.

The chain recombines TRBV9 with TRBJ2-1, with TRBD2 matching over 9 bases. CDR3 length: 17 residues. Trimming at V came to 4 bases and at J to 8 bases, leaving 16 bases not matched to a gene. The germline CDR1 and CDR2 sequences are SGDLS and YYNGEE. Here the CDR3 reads CASSPSPTAGGRDEQFF. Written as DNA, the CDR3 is TGTGCCAGCAGCCCCTCCCCCACAGCGGGAGGACGGGATGAGCAGTTCTTC.

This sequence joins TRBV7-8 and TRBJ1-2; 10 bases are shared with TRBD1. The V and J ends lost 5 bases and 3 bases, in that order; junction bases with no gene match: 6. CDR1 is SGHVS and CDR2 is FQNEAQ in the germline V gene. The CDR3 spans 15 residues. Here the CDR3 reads CASSPGQGVDYGYTF. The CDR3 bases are TGTGCCAGCAGCCCAGGACAGGGGGTGGACTATGGCTACACCTTC. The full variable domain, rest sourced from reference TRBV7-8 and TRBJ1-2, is GAGVSQSPRYKVAKRGQDVALRCDPISGHVSLFWYQQALGQGPEFLTYFQNEAQLDKSGLPSDRFFAERPEGSVSTLKIQRTQQEDSAVYLCASSPGQGVDYGYTFGSGTRLTVV.

The CDR3 loop reads CAISESGFGRGEQFF. The CDR3 DNA reads TGTGCCATCAGTGAGTCGGGCTTTGGGAGGGGTGAGCAGTTCTTC. The J gene is TRBJ2-1, the V gene TRBV10-3; 7 nucleotides line up with TRBD2. CDR3 length equals 15 residues. The V gene end was trimmed by 0 bases and the J gene end by 9 bases; junction bases not matched to a gene: 8. The germline gives CDR1 ENHRY, CDR2 SYGVKD.

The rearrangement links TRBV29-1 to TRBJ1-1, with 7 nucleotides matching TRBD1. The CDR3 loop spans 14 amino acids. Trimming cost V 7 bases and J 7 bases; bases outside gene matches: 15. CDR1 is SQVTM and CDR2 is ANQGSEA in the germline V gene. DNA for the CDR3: TGCAGCGCCCGAAATCGGGACAGACCCAATGAAGCTTTCTTT. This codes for CSARNRDRPNEAFF.

The CDR3 loop is CSGQGQPNTEAFF. CDR3 nucleotide sequence: TGCAGCGGCCAGGGACAGCCGAACACTGAAGCTTTCTTT. The chain carries TRBV29-1 and TRBJ1-1; 7 positions match TRBD1. With 7 bases clipped from V and 1 base from J, the junction kept 6 bases outside the gene matches. Looked up from germline, CDR1 is SQVTM and CDR2 is ANQGSEA. The CDR3 covers 13 residues.

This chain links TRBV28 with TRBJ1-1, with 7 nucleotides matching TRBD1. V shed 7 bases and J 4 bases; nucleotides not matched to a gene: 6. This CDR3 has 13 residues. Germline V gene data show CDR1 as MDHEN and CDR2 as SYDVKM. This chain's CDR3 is CASTPGGSTEAFF. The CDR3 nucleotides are TGTGCCAGCACCCCAGGGGGGAGCACTGAAGCTTTCTTT.

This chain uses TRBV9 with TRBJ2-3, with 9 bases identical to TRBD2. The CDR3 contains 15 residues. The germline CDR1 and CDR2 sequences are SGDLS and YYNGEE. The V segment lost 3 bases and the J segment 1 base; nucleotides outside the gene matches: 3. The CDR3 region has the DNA TGTGCCAGCAGCGAGCGGGGGGCACGCACAGATACGCAGTATTTT. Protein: CASSERGARTDTQYF. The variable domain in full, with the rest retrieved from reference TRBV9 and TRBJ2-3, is DSGVTQTPKHLITATGQRVTLRCSPRSGDLSVYWYQQSLDQGLQFLIQYYNGEERAKGNILERFSAQQFPDLHSELNLSSLELGDSALYFCASSERGARTDTQYFGPGTRLTVL.

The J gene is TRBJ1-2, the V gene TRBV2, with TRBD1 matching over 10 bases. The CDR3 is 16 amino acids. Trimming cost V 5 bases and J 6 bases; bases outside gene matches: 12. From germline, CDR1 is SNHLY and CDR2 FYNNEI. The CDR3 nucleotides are TGTGCCAGCAGTTTGAACCCGACAGGGGGCAGCGATGGCTACACCTTC. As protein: CASSLNPTGGSDGYTF. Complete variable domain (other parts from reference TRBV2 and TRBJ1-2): EPEVTQTPSHQVTQMGQEVILRCVPISNHLYFYWYRQILGQKVEFLVSFYNNEISEKSEIFDDQFSVERPDGSNFTLKIRSTKLEDSAMYFCASSLNPTGGSDGYTFGSGTRLTVV.

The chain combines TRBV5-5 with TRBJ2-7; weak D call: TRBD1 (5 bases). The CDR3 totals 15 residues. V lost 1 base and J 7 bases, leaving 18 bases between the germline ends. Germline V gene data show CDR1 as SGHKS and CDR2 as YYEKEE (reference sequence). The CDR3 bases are TGTGCCAGCAGCTTGTTGGGCAGGGCGCGGTGGGAGCAGTACTTC. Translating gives CASSLLGRARWEQYF.

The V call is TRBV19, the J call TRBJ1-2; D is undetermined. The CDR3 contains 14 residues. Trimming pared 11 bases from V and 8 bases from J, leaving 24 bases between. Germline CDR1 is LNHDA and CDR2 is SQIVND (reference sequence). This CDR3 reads CAGYPTKGPGGYTF. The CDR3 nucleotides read TGTGCCGGATACCCAACTAAAGGGCCGGGGGGCTACACCTTC.

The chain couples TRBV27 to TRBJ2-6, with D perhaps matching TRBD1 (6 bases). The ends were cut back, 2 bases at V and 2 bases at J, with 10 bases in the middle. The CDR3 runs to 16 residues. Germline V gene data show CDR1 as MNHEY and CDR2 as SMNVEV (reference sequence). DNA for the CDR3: TGTGCCAGCAGTTTACAGGGGACCACTGGGGCCAACGTCCTGACTTTC. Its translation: CASSLQGTTGANVLTF.

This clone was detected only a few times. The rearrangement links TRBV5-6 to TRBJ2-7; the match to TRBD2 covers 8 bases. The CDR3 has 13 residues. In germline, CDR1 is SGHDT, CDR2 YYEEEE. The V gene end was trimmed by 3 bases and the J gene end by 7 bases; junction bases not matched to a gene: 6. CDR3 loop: CASSSPGGWEQYF. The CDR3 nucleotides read TGTGCCAGCAGCTCGCCGGGGGGGTGGGAGCAGTACTTC.

The chain's CDR3 is CSVDAGGTEAFF. The CDR3 nucleotides read TGCAGCGTTGATGCGGGGGGAACTGAAGCTTTCTTT. The V call is TRBV29-1, the J call TRBJ1-1, with D tentatively TRBD1 (5 bases). V lost 3 bases, J lost 5 bases, and 10 bases lay in between. Looked up from germline, CDR1 is SQVTM and CDR2 is ANQGSEA. The CDR3 is 12 residues long. Filled out from reference TRBV29-1 and TRBJ1-1, the complete variable domain reads SAVISQKPSRDICQRGTSLTIQCQVDSQVTMMFWYRQQPGQSLTLIATANQGSEATYESGFVIDKFPISRPNLTFSTLTVSNMSPEDSSIYLCSVDAGGTEAFFGQGTRLTVV.

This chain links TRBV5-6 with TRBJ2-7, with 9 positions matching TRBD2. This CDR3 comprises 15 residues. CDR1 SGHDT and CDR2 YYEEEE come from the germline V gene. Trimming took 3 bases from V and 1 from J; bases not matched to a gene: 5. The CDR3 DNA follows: TGTGCCAGCAGCTCTTTAGCGGGAGCATCCTACGAGCAGTACTTC. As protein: CASSSLAGASYEQYF.

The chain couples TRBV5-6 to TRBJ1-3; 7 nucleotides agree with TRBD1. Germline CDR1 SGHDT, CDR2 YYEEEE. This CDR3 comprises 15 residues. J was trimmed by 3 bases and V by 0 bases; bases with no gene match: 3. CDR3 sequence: CASSLGQGGGNTIYF. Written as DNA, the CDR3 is TGTGCCAGCAGCTTGGGACAGGGTGGTGGAAACACCATATATTTT. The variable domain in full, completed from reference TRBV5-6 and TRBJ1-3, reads DAGVTQSPTHLIKTRGQQVTLRCSPKSGHDTVSWYQQALGQGPQFIFQYYEEEERQRGNFPDRFSGHQFPNYSSELNVNALLLGDSALYLCASSLGQGGGNTIYFGEGSWLTVV.